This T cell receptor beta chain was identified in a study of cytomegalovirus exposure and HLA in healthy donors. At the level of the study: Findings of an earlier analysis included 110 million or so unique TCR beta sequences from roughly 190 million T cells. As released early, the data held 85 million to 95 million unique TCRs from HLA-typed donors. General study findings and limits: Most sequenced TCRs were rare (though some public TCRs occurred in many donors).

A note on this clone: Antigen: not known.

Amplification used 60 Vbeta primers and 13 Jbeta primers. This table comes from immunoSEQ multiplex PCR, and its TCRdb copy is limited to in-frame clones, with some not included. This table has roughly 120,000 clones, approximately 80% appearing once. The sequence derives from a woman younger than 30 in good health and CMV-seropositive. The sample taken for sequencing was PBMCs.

The CDR3 reads CASSLDLNGELFF. CDR3 in DNA: TGTGCCAGCAGCTTAGATCTTAACGGGGAGCTGTTTTTT. The V call is TRBV11-3, the J call TRBJ2-2, with D hard to call. Germline CDR1 and CDR2: SGHNT and YENEEA. There are 13 residues in the CDR3. V lost 0 bases, J lost 7 bases, and 6 bases lay in between.